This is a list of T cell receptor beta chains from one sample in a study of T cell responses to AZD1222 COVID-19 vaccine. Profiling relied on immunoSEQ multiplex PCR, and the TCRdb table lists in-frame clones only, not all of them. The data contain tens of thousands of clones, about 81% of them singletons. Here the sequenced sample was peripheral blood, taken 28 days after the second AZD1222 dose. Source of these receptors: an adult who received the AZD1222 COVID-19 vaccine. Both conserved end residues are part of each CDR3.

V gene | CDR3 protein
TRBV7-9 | CASKEWGTEAFF
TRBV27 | CASSPDSNQPQHF
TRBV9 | CASSPYPDLGNEQFF
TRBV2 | CACPRGRNTEAFF
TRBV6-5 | CASAPRGSTDTQYF
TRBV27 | CASSPRQGNEKLFF
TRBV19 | CASSTRGTAANYGYTF
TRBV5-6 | CASSPNSGRRTDTQYF
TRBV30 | CAWIRLSNYGYTF
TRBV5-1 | CASSLQGAGTEAFF
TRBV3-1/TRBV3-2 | CASSRTGGISYEQYF
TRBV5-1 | CASSLGGTMSDTQYF
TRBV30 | CAWSVRVGQSSYEQYF
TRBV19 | CASSIRRGRETQYF
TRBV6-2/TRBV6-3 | CASSFRETTDTQYF
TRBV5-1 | CASSLAGLPEKLFF
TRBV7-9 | CASSIRDSNEQFF
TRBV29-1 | CSVSDEQFF
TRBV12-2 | CASRLSQHANTGELFF
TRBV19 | CASSGGGVSGRGRYNEQFF
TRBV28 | CASSLLGSGGNTIYF
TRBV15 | CATSRVLLSQSGFYGYTF
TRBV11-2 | CASSSASGDYNEQFF
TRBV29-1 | CSVEPSRAPGNTIYF
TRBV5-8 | CASSRDRDQPQHF
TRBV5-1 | CASSFGQGQETQYF
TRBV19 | CASTRPGADTQYF
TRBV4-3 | CASSQDWDTIYTGELFF
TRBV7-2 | CASSLAGTGAGTIYF